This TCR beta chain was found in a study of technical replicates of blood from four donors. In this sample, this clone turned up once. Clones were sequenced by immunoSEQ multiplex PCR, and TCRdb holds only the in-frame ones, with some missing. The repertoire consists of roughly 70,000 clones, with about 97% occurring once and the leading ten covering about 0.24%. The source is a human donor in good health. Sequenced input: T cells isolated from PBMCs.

The CDR3 nucleotides are TGCGCCAGCAGCTTAGGCGGCGATACTAGCACAGATACGCAGTATTTT. Encoded protein: CASSLGGDTSTDTQYF. V and J are TRBV5-1 and TRBJ2-3, with no clear D. The CDR3 sequence is 16 residues long. The germline V gene has CDR1 SGHRS and CDR2 YFSETQ. V lost 2 bases to trimming and J lost 0 bases, with 13 bases between them.